This entry lists 8 T cell receptor beta chains sequenced from one sample in a study of T cells after yellow fever vaccination. TCRdb itself ran the 5' RACE reads through MiXCR, one entry per CDR3 protein. This table has under 550,000 distinct CDR3 sequences, around a fifth appearing once. The starting material was PBMCs, obtained roughly 23 days after the first yellow fever vaccination. These receptors originate from a young man who received the YFV17D yellow fever vaccine.

This CDR3 is CASSPTGFAGETQYF. The CDR3 DNA sequence: TGCGCCAGCAGCCCTACGGGGTTTGCCGGAGAGACCCAGTACTTC. The chain combines TRBV4-1 with TRBJ2-5; possible D gene TRBD2, 5 bases. The length of the CDR3 is 15 residues. The germline V and J ends were trimmed by 4 bases and 4 bases, with 16 bases remaining between them. Germline V lookup: CDR1 MGHRA, CDR2 YSYEKL.

V gene TRBV6-5 combines with J gene TRBJ2-3, with 7 bases identical to TRBD2. CDR3 length equals 16 residues. Germline V CDR1 and CDR2: MNHEY, SVGAGI. The trim removed 2 bases at V and 1 base at J, leaving 6 bases unmatched. CDR3 DNA: TGTGCCAGCAGTTACCGGGCGGGGGACCGCACAGATACGCAGTATTTT. It specifies CASSYRAGDRTDTQYF.

The rearrangement joins TRBV29-1 to TRBJ2-1, with a possible D match to TRBD2 (5 bases). This CDR3 contains 13 residues. V was clipped by 4 bases and J by 1 base, with 8 bases between them. Germline-derived CDR1 and CDR2 are SQVTM and ANQGSEA. This CDR3 is CSVVERSYNEQFF. The DNA of the CDR3 is TGCAGCGTTGTTGAGCGGTCCTACAATGAGCAGTTCTTC.

This clonotype was picked up a small number of times. The chain uses TRBV7-9 and TRBJ2-7; 9 nucleotides match TRBD1. Germline V CDR1 and CDR2: SEHNR, FQNEAQ (reference sequence). V gave up 2 bases and J gave up 5 bases; unmatched junction bases: 10. CDR3 size: 16 residues. For the CDR3, the DNA is TGTGCCAGCAGCTTATCGCCCGGGACAGGGATAGACGAGCAGTACGTC. Protein sequence: CASSLSPGTGIDEQYV.

The chain couples TRBV12-3 or TRBV12-4 to TRBJ2-1, with 12 bases lining up with TRBD2. V lost 5 bases and J lost 6; bases outside the gene matches: 5. This CDR3 region has 15 residues. The DNA of the CDR3 is TGTGCCAGCAGTCCTAGCGGGGGGGCGGTCAATGAGCAGTTCTTC. Its protein is CASSPSGGAVNEQFF.

This rearrangement joins TRBV5-1 to TRBJ2-7, with TRBD1 as a possible D gene (6 bases). The CDR3 contains 15 residues. Trimming removed 0 bases from V and 5 bases from J, with 15 bases in between. Germline CDR1 and CDR2: SGHRS and YFSETQ. The CDR3 nucleotides read TGCGCCAGCAGCTTGGACCCGGGACAACTCGACGAGCAGTACGTC. It yields the protein CASSLDPGQLDEQYV.

This clonotype was seen many times. J is TRBJ1-5 and V is TRBV12-3 or TRBV12-4, with a possible D match to TRBD1 (5 bases). V was pared by 5 bases and J by 7 bases, with 21 bases between. The CDR3 runs to 16 residues. CDR3 nucleotides: TGTGCCAGCAGTCCCCCCCTGCTGGGGGTCTACCAGCCCCAGCATTTT. The encoded protein is CASSPPLLGVYQPQHF.

This clonotype was observed a few times. The chain has TRBV6-2 or TRBV6-3 and TRBJ1-2, with no clear D. Germline lookup yields CDR1 MNHEY and CDR2 SVGEGT. The CDR3 length is 12 residues. Between the trimmed V and J ends, which lost 7 bases and 6 bases, there was a span of 12 bases. The CDR3 sequence: CASTERSNGYTF. The DNA of the CDR3 is TGTGCCAGCACTGAGCGATCAAATGGCTACACCTTC.